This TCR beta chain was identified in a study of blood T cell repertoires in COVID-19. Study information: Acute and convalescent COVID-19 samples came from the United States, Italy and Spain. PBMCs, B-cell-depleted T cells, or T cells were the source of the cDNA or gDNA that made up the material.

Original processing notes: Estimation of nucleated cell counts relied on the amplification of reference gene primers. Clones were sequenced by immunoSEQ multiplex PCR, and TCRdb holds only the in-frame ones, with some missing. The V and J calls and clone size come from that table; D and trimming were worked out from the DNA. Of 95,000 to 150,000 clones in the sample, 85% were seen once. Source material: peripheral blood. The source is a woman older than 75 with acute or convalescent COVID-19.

CDR3 sequence (DNA): TGCGCCAGCAGCTTTAACGGGGACACTGAAGCTTTCTTT. Protein sequence: CASSFNGDTEAFF. The chain carries TRBV5-1 and TRBJ1-1; no firm D call. Germline-derived CDR1 and CDR2 are SGHRS and YFSETQ. The CDR3 runs to 13 residues. Trimming took 2 bases from V and 3 from J, leaving 8 bases between them.